These T cell receptor beta chains were read from a single sample in a study of T-cell memory formation after mild COVID-19. Each CDR3 protein is one row after TCRdb ran MiXCR on the 5' RACE reads. The table records about 540,000 distinct CDR3 sequences, roughly 22% of them present only once. The sequencing sample was made of PBMCs or a T cell subset sorted from them (not recorded which). These receptors all stem from an adult woman who had mild COVID-19 (a few samples of this study predate the infection). Cell type and time point are not known. The CDR3 runs from the conserved cysteine through the conserved F or W. D genes are given only for firm matches. The size entry is marked missing in some rows and otherwise reads once, few, many or a size class.

TRBV6-2/TRBV6-3,.,TRBJ2-7,TRBD1,TGTGCCAGCAGCCGAAGCCGGACAGGGACCTACGAGCAGTACTTC,CASSRSRTGTYEQYF
TRBV19,few,TRBJ1-2,.,TGTGCCAGTAGTCTACGCGATGGACTGCTAACAGGGGGCTACACCTTC,CASSLRDGLLTGGYTF
TRBV30,.,TRBJ1-2,TRBD1,TGTGCCTGGACGGGACAGGGGGCAGGGGGCTACACCTTC,CAWTGQGAGGYTF
TRBV6-5,.,TRBJ2-2,.,TGTGCCAGCAAGCTCTTCACCGGGGAGCTGTTTTTT,CASKLFTGELFF
TRBV3-1,few,TRBJ2-5,.,TGTGCCAGCAGCCACATCCGGACGGAGACCCAGTACTTC,CASSHIRTETQYF
TRBV10-3,.,TRBJ1-2,TRBD1,TGTGCCATCAGTGACGGACAGGGTCGAGGCTACACCTTC,CAISDGQGRGYTF
TRBV20-1,.,TRBJ1-3,TRBD1,TGCAGTGCTGCCGCGGAGTGGACAGGGGGAAACACCATATATTTT,CSAAAEWTGGNTIYF
TRBV20-1,few,TRBJ1-2,.,TGCAGTGCTAGTCTCTCGAGGATCTATGGCTACACCTTC,CSASLSRIYGYTF
TRBV24-1,.,TRBJ2-1,TRBD1,TGTGCCACCAGTGATTTTTTCGGGACAGGGAAGGATGAGCAGTTCTTC,CATSDFFGTGKDEQFF
TRBV5-1,.,TRBJ2-3,TRBD1,TGCGCCAGCAGCGGCCGGGACAGGTACCCCACAGATACGCAGTATTTT,CASSGRDRYPTDTQYF
TRBV7-9,few,TRBJ2-3,.,TGTGCCAGCAGCCGTGACTTGGGTGATACGCAGTATTTT,CASSRDLGDTQYF
TRBV7-8,few,TRBJ2-5,.,TGTGCCAGCAGCTTAGTAGGAGTCACGATAGAGACCCAGTACTTC,CASSLVGVTIETQYF
TRBV7-2,many,TRBJ2-7,.,TGTGCCAGCAGCAATGGCCTCAGGGGCGAGCAGTACTTC,CASSNGLRGEQYF
TRBV7-6,many,TRBJ2-1,.,TGTGCCAGCAGTTCCGCCGGGGGCTCCTACAATGAGCAGTTCTTC,CASSSAGGSYNEQFF
TRBV2,many,TRBJ2-1,TRBD2,TGTGCCAGCAAGGGGACTAGCGGGAGAGGTGAGCAGTTCTTC,CASKGTSGRGEQFF
TRBV20-1,.,TRBJ1-1,.,TGCAGTGCTAGAGATTATCCGGGGAACACTGAAGCTTTCTTT,CSARDYPGNTEAFF
TRBV10-2,.,TRBJ2-2,TRBD1,TGCGCCAGCATCTCGGGACAGGGGCGCACCGGGGAGCTGTTTTTT,CASISGQGRTGELFF
TRBV12-3/TRBV12-4,.,TRBJ1-1,.,TGTGCCAGCACTCTCTTGGGTGAAGCTTTCTTT,CASTLLGEAFF
TRBV28,.,TRBJ1-1,TRBD1,TGTGCCAGCAGTTCGACAGGGTCTGAAGCTTTCTTT,CASSSTGSEAFF
TRBV6-2/TRBV6-3,.,TRBJ2-7,.,TGTGCCAGCAGTTACGCGGGACTCCCGACCTACGAGCAGTACTTC,CASSYAGLPTYEQYF
TRBV4-2,few,TRBJ2-1,TRBD2,TGTGCCAGCAGCCACGGACTAGCGGAAAGCTCCTACAATGAGCAGTTCTTC,CASSHGLAESSYNEQFF
TRBV7-8,few,TRBJ2-7,.,TGTGCCAGCAGTTGGACAGTTCGGGGCAACTACGAGCAGTACTTC,CASSWTVRGNYEQYF
TRBV12-3/TRBV12-4,many,TRBJ2-7,TRBD2,TGTGCCAGCACTCTGGGGGTGGTACTAGCGGGAGGCTACGAGCAGTACTTC,CASTLGVVLAGGYEQYF
TRBV15,few,TRBJ2-3,TRBD2,TGTGCCACCAGCAGAGATAGGGCTAGCGGGGGGTACACAGATACGCAGTATTTT,CATSRDRASGGYTDTQYF
TRBV3-1,few,TRBJ2-1,TRBD2,TGTGCCAGCAGCCAAGAGAGACTAGCGGGAGGATCCTACAATGAGCAGTTCTTC,CASSQERLAGGSYNEQFF
TRBV14,.,TRBJ2-3,.,TGTGCCAGCAGCCAACTGGAAGGGACAGATACGCAGTATTTT,CASSQLEGTDTQYF
TRBV5-1,.,TRBJ1-5,.,TGCGCCAGCAGCTTGGGGTCCCAAAGCAATCAGCCCCAGCATTTT,CASSLGSQSNQPQHF
TRBV18,few,TRBJ1-5,.,TGTGCCAGCTCACCGGGGGAAGGCAGCAATCAGCCCCAGCATTTT,CASSPGEGSNQPQHF
TRBV7-9,few,TRBJ2-1,.,TGTGCCAGCAGCTCCCGGTCGGCCGATTACAATGAGCAGTTCTTC,CASSSRSADYNEQFF
TRBV2,.,TRBJ1-2,.,TGTGCCAGCAGAAGTCGTGTCGGGAACTATGGCTACACCTTC,CASRSRVGNYGYTF
TRBV5-5,few,TRBJ1-1,.,TGTGCCAGCAGCTTATCAGGACAGTCACAAGCTTTCTTT,CASSLSGQSQAFF
TRBV7-3,many,TRBJ2-3,.,TGTGCCAGCAGCTTTGGACCGTTCACAGATACGCAGTATTTT,CASSFGPFTDTQYF
TRBV20-1,few,TRBJ1-6,.,TGCAGTGCCCCAGGGGATTCACCCCTCCACTTT,CSAPGDSPLHF
TRBV27,.,TRBJ2-7,.,TGTGCCAGCGGATACAGCTCCTACGAGCAGTACTTC,CASGYSSYEQYF
TRBV7-9,few,TRBJ2-1,TRBD2,TGTGCCAGCAGCTTAGGAGCGGGAGTGAGTGAGCAGTTCTTC,CASSLGAGVSEQFF
TRBV10-3,.,TRBJ1-1,.,TGTGCCATCAGTGAGTCTAAAGAGGGGTGGAGCACTGAAGCTTTCTTT,CAISESKEGWSTEAFF
TRBV20-1,.,TRBJ2-3,.,TGCAGTTCGAAGGACTCCTTACTTGATACGCAGTATTTT,CSSKDSLLDTQYF
TRBV7-6,many,TRBJ2-5,.,TGTGCCAGCAGCTTGAAACCGCCACCGCAAGAGACCCAGTACTTC,CASSLKPPPQETQYF
TRBV12-3/TRBV12-4,.,TRBJ1-6,.,TGTGCCAGCAATCAGGGTTCGACACCCCTCCACTTT,CASNQGSTPLHF
TRBV20-1,.,TRBJ2-1,TRBD2,TGCAGTGCTAGAACTAGCGGTCCCTACAATGAGCAGTTCTTC,CSARTSGPYNEQFF
TRBV23-1,few,TRBJ1-1,TRBD1,TGCGCCAGCAGACCGCCGGGACAGGGGTGGACTGAAGCTTTCTTT,CASRPPGQGWTEAFF
TRBV3-1,few,TRBJ2-3,TRBD1,TGTGCCAGCAGATGGACAGGGAGCACAGATACGCAGTATTTT,CASRWTGSTDTQYF